The 18 T cell receptor beta chains given below trace back to one sample, sequenced in a study of OX40 agonist ivuxolimab in advanced cancers. The repertoire was sequenced with immunoSEQ multiplex PCR; TCRdb's copy has only in-frame clones and lacks some. In the table there are tens of thousands of clones, approximately 89% of which are singletons. The specimen was CD4+ or CD8+ T cells sorted from blood, collected in a trial of the OX40 agonist ivuxolimab. The source of these receptors is an adult with an advanced solid tumor such as melanoma, head and neck, liver or kidney cancer.

V is TRBV5-6 and J is TRBJ2-5, with D tentatively TRBD2 (6 bases). The V end was cut by 4 bases, the J end by 1 base, with 11 bases between. CDR3 length: 14 amino acids. Germline CDR1 SGHDT, CDR2 YYEEEE. The CDR3 loop reads CASSPRDFQETQYF. CDR3 DNA: TGTGCCAGCAGCCCACGGGACTTCCAAGAGACCCAGTACTTC.

The chain links TRBV11-2 to TRBJ2-1; no firm D call. This CDR3 contains 11 residues. V was shortened by 6 bases and J by 2 bases, with 2 bases between the two germline ends. The germline gives CDR1 SGHAT, CDR2 FQNNGV. The CDR3 spells CASRAYNEQFF. CDR3 bases: TGTGCCAGCAGGGCCTACAATGAGCAGTTCTTC.

The DNA for the CDR3 is TGTGCCAGCAGCTTAGGACAGGGGGGAAACACCATATATTTT. It is translated as CASSLGQGGNTIYF. The chain uses TRBV7-6 and TRBJ1-3, with 8 bases that match TRBD1. The V segment lost 1 base and the J segment 4 bases; nucleotides outside the gene matches: 0. This CDR3 has 14 residues. The V gene's germline CDR1 is SGHVS and CDR2 FNYEAQ.

The rearrangement links TRBV9 to TRBJ2-1, with 11 bases identical to TRBD1. This CDR3 is 15 amino acids long. V dropped 2 bases and J dropped 8; count of bases not matched to a gene: 6. The germline CDR1 and CDR2 sequences are SGDLS and YYNGEE. The CDR3, as DNA: TGTGCCAGCAGCGTTCGGGACAGGGGGATGGATGAGCAGTTCTTC. It encodes CASSVRDRGMDEQFF. The full variable domain, its missing parts supplied by reference TRBV9 and TRBJ2-1, is DSGVTQTPKHLITATGQRVTLRCSPRSGDLSVYWYQQSLDQGLQFLIQYYNGEERAKGNILERFSAQQFPDLHSELNLSSLELGDSALYFCASSVRDRGMDEQFFGPGTRLTVL.

V and J are TRBV7-2 and TRBJ1-5; perhaps TRBD1 as D (5 bases). The V end lost 1 base, the J end lost 1 base, and 8 bases lay between the germline ends. This CDR3 has 15 amino acids. Germline CDR1 is SGHTA and CDR2 is FQGNSA. This chain's CDR3 is CASSLVGGSNQPQHF. CDR3 nucleotides: TGTGCCAGCAGCTTAGTGGGGGGAAGCAATCAGCCCCAGCATTTT.

This clone was counted a single time. V and J are TRBV6-6 and TRBJ1-2, with a tentative D call TRBD1 (6 bases). Germline-derived CDR1 and CDR2 are MNHNY and SVGAGI (reference sequence). The CDR3 loop spans 14 amino acids. Deletions cut 6 bases from V and 4 bases from J, with 15 bases between. CDR3 in amino acids: CASRGRGRGYGYTF. The CDR3 DNA follows: TGTGCCAGCAGGGGGAGGGGCAGGGGCTATGGCTACACCTTC.

J is TRBJ2-7 and V is TRBV28; 14 bases match TRBD2. Per germline, CDR1 MDHEN and CDR2 SYDVKM. The length of the CDR3 is 16 residues. V was clipped by 5 bases and J by 3 bases; unmatched bases: 6. CDR3 loop: CASSHTTSGRVYEQYF. In DNA form, the CDR3 reads TGTGCCAGCAGTCACACGACTAGCGGGAGGGTCTACGAGCAGTACTTC.

J is TRBJ1-2 and V is TRBV5-1; D is unclear. The CDR3 consists of 15 residues. V was shortened by 3 bases and J by 8 bases, with 20 bases between the two germline ends. Looked up from germline, CDR1 is SGHRS and CDR2 is YFSETQ. The CDR3 protein is CASSWESTRSGGYTF. The CDR3 nucleotides read TGCGCCAGCAGCTGGGAGAGTACAAGGTCCGGCGGCTACACCTTC.

This clone appeared once. V and J are TRBV7-6 and TRBJ1-1; 8 nucleotides match TRBD1. This CDR3 spans 17 amino acids. V lost 0 bases, J lost 1 base, and 7 bases stayed unmatched. Germline V gene lookup returns CDR1 SGHVS and CDR2 FNYEAQ. The CDR3 loop is CASSLARAGGRNTEAFF. DNA of the CDR3: TGTGCCAGCAGCTTAGCGCGGGCAGGGGGCCGGAACACTGAAGCTTTCTTT.

The rearrangement uses TRBV18 and TRBJ2-2, with D uncertain. The CDR3 extends over 13 amino acids. Germline V gene lookup returns CDR1 KGHSH and CDR2 LQKENI. V was clipped by 4 bases and J by 6 bases, with 9 bases between them. CDR3 sequence: CASSRSWPGELFF. CDR3 nucleotide sequence: TGTGCCAGCTCACGCAGTTGGCCCGGGGAGCTGTTTTTT.

The genes are TRBV9 and TRBJ1-6; a weak D match, TRBD1 (5 bases). The CDR3 is 16 amino acids. The V end was cut by 0 bases, the J end by 11 bases, with 18 bases between. Germline lookup yields CDR1 SGDLS and CDR2 YYNGEE. The CDR3 DNA reads as TGTGCCAGCAGCGTAGGGGGGAAGGCGAGGGATCCACCCCTCCACTTT. Encoded protein: CASSVGGKARDPPLHF.

V is TRBV28 and J is TRBJ1-4, with D perhaps TRBD1 (5 bases). Germline values: CDR1 MDHEN, CDR2 SYDVKM. The CDR3 has 17 amino acids. Trimming shortened V by 6 bases and J by 2 bases, and 19 bases separated the two germline ends. The CDR3 is CASSLLSYRPTNEKLFF. The DNA for the CDR3 is TGTGCCAGCAGCCTTCTATCATACAGGCCTACTAATGAAAAACTGTTTTTT.

This sequence joins TRBV9 and TRBJ2-1; D might be TRBD2 (7 bases). The CDR3 covers 15 residues. V was shortened by 6 bases and J by 4 bases, with 17 bases between the two germline ends. Germline CDR1 SGDLS, CDR2 YYNGEE. In DNA form, the CDR3 reads TGTGCCAGCACCGTCGGGGGGACACCTTACAATGAGCAGTTCTTC. It is translated as CASTVGGTPYNEQFF.

This clone was detected only a few times. V is TRBV7-2 and J is TRBJ2-7; TRBD1 might be the D (6 bases). V lost 5 bases to trimming and J lost 0 bases, with 11 bases between them. The length of the CDR3 is 14 residues. Germline values: CDR1 SGHTA, CDR2 FQGNSA. Here the CDR3 DNA reads TGTGCCAGCAGCCCCCGACAGGTCTCCTACGAGCAGTACTTC. Its protein product is CASSPRQVSYEQYF.

A few counts support this clone. The genes are TRBV18 and TRBJ2-7; D possibly corresponds to TRBD1 (5 bases). Germline CDR1 is KGHSH and CDR2 is LQKENI. V was cut by 2 bases and J by 2 bases, with 7 bases left in between. The length of the CDR3 is 13 residues. The CDR3 coding sequence is TGTGCCAGCTCACCAATAGGGGCCTACGAGCAGTACTTC. It encodes CASSPIGAYEQYF.

The rearrangement uses TRBV5-1 and TRBJ2-1, with 12 positions matching TRBD2. There are 15 residues in the CDR3. Trimming removed 5 bases from V and 9 bases from J; junction bases left unmatched: 9. Germline values: CDR1 SGHRS, CDR2 YFSETQ. CDR3 region: CASRALAGGSTEQFF. The CDR3, as DNA: TGCGCCAGCAGGGCACTAGCGGGAGGTAGTACTGAGCAGTTCTTC.

The chain links TRBV7-9 to TRBJ1-5; D is perhaps TRBD1 (5 bases). The CDR3 has 14 residues. The germline V gene has CDR1 SEHNR and CDR2 FQNEAQ (reference sequence). Trimming took off 9 bases at V and 8 bases at J, with 20 bases between the two ends. CDR3 nucleotides: TGTGCCAGGCCTTTTCAGCAGGGTGGGAAGCCCCAGCATTTT. Protein: CARPFQQGGKPQHF.

This chain connects TRBV18 to TRBJ1-2; the D is unclear. CDR3 length: 16 residues. Trimming shortened V by 2 bases and J by 0 bases, and 13 bases separated the two germline ends. In germline, CDR1 is KGHSH, CDR2 LQKENI. The CDR3 loop is CASSPSILGANYGYTF. CDR3 in DNA: TGTGCCAGCTCACCATCGATCTTGGGAGCTAACTATGGCTACACCTTC.